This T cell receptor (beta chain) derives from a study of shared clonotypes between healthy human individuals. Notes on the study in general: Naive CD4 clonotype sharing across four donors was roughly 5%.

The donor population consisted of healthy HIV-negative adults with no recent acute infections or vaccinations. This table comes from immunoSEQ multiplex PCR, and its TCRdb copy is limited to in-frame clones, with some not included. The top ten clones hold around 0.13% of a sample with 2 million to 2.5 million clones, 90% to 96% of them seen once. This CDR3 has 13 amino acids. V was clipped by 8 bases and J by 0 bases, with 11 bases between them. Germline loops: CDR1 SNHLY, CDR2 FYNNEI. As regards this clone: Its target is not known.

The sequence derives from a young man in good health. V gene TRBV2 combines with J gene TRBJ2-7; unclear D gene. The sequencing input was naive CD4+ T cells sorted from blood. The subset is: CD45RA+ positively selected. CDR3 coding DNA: TGTGCCAGCGCGCAGGTGCCCTCCTACGAGCAGTACTTC. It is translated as CASAQVPSYEQYF.